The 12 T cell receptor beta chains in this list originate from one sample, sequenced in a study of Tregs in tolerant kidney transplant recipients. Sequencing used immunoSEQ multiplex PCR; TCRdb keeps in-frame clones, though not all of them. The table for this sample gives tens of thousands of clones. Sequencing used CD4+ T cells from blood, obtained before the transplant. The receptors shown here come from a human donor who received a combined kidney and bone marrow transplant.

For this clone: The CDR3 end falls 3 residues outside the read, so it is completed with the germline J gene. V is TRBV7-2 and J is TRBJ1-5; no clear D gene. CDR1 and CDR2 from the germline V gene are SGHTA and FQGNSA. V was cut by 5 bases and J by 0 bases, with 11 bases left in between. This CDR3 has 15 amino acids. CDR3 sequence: CASSGQSYSNQPQHF. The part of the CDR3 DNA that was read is TGTGCCAGCAGCGGGCAGAGTTATAGCAATCAGCCC.

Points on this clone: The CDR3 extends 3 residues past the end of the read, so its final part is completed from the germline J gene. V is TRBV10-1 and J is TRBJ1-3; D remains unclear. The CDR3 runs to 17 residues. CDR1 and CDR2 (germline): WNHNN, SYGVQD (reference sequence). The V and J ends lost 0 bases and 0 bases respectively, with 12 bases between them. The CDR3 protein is CASSESRRAFSGNTIYF. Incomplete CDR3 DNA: TGCGCCAGCAGTGAGTCTAGGCGGGCCTTCTCTGGAAACACC.

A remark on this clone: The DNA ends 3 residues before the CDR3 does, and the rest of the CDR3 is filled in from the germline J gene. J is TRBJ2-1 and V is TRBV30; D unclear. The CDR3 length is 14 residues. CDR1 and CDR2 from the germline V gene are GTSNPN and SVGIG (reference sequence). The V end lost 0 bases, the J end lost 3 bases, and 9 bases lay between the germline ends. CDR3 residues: CAWSVRKHYNEQFF. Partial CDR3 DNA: TGTGCCTGGAGTGTCCGTAAGCACTACAATGAG.

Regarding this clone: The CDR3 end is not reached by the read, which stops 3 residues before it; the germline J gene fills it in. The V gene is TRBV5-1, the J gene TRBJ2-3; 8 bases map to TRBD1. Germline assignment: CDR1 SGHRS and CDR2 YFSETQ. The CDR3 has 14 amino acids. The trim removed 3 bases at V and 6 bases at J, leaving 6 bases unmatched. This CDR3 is CASSWGQEMDTQYF. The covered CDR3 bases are TGCGCCAGCAGCTGGGGACAGGAGATGGATACG.

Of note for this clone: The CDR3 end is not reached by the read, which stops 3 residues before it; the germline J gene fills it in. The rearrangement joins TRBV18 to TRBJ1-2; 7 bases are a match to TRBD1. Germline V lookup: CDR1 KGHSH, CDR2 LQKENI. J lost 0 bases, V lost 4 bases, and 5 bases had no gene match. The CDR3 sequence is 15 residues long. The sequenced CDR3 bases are TGTGCCAGCTCACAGGCGAGGGGGCCTAACTATGGC. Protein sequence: CASSQARGPNYG. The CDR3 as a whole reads CASSQARGPNYGYTF. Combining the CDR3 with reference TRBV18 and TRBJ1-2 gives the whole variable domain NAGVMQNPRHLVRRRGQEARLRCSPMKGHSHVYWYRQLPEEGLKFMVYLQKENIIDESGMPKERFSAEFPKEGPSILRIQQVVRGDSAAYFCASSQARGPNYGYTFGSGTRLTVV.

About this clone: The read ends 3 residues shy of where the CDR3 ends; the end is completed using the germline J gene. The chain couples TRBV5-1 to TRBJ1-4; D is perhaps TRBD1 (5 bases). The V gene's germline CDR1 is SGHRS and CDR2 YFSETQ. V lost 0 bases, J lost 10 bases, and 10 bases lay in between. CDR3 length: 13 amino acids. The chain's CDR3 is CASSLAGDGKLFF. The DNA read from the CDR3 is TGCGCCAGCAGCTTGGCGGGGGACGGAAAA.

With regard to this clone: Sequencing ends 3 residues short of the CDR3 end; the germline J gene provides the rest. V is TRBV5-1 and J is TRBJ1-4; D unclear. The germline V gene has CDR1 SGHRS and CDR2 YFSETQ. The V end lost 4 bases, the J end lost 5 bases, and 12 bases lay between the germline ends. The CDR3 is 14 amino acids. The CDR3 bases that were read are TGCGCCAGCAGCACCCAAGCCTCAAATGAAAAA. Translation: CASSTQASNEK. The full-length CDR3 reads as CASSTQASNEKLFF.

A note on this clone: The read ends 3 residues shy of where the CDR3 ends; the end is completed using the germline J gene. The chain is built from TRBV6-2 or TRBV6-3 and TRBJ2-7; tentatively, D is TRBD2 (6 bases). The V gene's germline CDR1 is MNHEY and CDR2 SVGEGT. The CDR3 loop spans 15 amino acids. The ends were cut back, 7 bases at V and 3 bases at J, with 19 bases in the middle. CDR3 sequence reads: CASTPFSGVHYEQYF. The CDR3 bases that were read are TGTGCCAGCACCCCTTTCTCGGGGGTCCACTACGAG.

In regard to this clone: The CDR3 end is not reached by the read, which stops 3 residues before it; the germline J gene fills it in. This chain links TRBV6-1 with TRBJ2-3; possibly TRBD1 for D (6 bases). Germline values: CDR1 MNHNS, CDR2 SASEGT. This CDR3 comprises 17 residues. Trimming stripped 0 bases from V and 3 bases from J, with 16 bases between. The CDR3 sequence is CASSEANFGGPTDTQYF. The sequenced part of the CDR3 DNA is TGTGCCAGCAGTGAAGCAAACTTTGGGGGCCCGACAGATACG.

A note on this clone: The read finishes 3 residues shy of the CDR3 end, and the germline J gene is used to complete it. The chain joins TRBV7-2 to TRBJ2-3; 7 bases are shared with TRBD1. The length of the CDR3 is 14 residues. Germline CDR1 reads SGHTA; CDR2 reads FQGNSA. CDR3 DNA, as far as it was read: TGTGCCAGCAGCTTAGTTGGGGACAGTTCATCG. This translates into CASSLVGDSSS. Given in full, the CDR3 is CASSLVGDSSSQYF.

CDR3 DNA, as far as it was read: TGTGCCAGTTTGCTTTCAGGGGCAAAAAACATT. As protein: CASLLSGAKNI. The complete CDR3 sequence is CASLLSGAKNIQYF. This chain links TRBV19 with TRBJ2-4; a weak D match, TRBD1 (6 bases). From the germline J gene comes the end of the CDR3, since the read stops 3 residues before it. Germline V gene lookup returns CDR1 LNHDA and CDR2 SQIVND (reference sequence). V dropped 8 bases and J dropped 4 bases, with 15 bases sitting between them. CDR3 length: 14 residues.

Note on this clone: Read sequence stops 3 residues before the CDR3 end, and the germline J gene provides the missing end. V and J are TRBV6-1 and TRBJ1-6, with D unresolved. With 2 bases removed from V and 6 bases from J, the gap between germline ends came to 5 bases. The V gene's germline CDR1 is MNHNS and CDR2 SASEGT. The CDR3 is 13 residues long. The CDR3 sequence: CASSETFNSPLHF. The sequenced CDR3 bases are TGTGCCAGCAGTGAAACTTTTAATTCACCC.